The 27 T cell receptor beta chains below come from one sample, sequenced in a study of chemoradiotherapy in HPV16-positive cancers. Repertoires were generated with immunoSEQ multiplex PCR, while TCRdb's copy carries only in-frame clones and drops some. Here the sample spans tens of thousands of clones, approximately 94% being singletons. Collection took place from a patient who underwent chemoradiotherapy. The receptors originated from a human donor with HPV-associated anogenital cancer.

The V and J genes are TRBV7-3 and TRBJ2-7, with D uncertain. Germline V gene sequence: CDR1 SGHTA, CDR2 FQGTGA. The CDR3 spans 13 residues. Trimming took 0 bases from V and 4 from J, leaving 7 bases between them. The CDR3, as DNA: TGTGCCAGCAGCTTAACGCAAGGGTACGAGCAGTACTTC. It encodes CASSLTQGYEQYF.

This chain connects TRBV29-1 to TRBJ2-7; D gene uncertain. Germline V gene data show CDR1 as SQVTM and CDR2 as ANQGSEA. The V and J ends lost 3 bases and 3 bases respectively, with 15 bases between them. The CDR3 sequence is 14 residues long. The CDR3 DNA reads TGCAGCGTTGATCGGGCGCAGACTGACTACGAGCAGTACTTC. Protein: CSVDRAQTDYEQYF.

This clone was seen just once. This sequence joins TRBV6-1 and TRBJ1-2; TRBD1 agrees at 8 bases. The CDR3 loop spans 15 amino acids. Germline values: CDR1 MNHNS, CDR2 SASEGT. The V segment lost 2 bases and the J segment 8 bases; nucleotides outside the gene matches: 10. The CDR3 nucleotides are TGTGCCAGCAGTGAACTTATGGGACAGGCCGTAGGCTACACCTTC. Protein product: CASSELMGQAVGYTF.

The chain employs TRBV4-2 and TRBJ2-7, with D perhaps matching TRBD1 or TRBD2 (5 bases each). V dropped 0 bases and J dropped 0 bases, with 9 bases sitting between them. The CDR3 spans 15 residues. Germline V gene data show CDR1 as LGHNA and CDR2 as YNFKEQ. The CDR3 sequence: CASSQEPGASYEQYF. CDR3 DNA: TGTGCCAGCAGCCAAGAGCCCGGGGCCTCCTACGAGCAGTACTTC.

The chain links TRBV7-3 to TRBJ2-7, with a weak D call TRBD1 (6 bases). The CDR3 covers 14 residues. V was clipped by 2 bases and J by 5 bases, with 13 bases between them. Germline V gene sequence: CDR1 SGHTA, CDR2 FQGTGA. Here the CDR3 reads CASSLESGDHEQYF. As DNA, the CDR3 is TGTGCCAGCAGCTTAGAGTCAGGGGACCACGAGCAGTACTTC.

V gene TRBV28 combines with J gene TRBJ2-5; 8 bases fit TRBD2. V was clipped by 2 bases and J by 10 bases; unmatched bases: 9. This CDR3 comprises 14 residues. Germline CDR1 reads MDHEN; CDR2 reads SYDVKM. In DNA form, the CDR3 reads TGTGCCAGCAGTTTAAGACGGGAGGGCCGGAGCCAGTACTTC. Encoded protein: CASSLRREGRSQYF.

V usage is TRBV9 and J usage is TRBJ2-7; 9 bases fit TRBD1. Trimming removed 0 bases from V and 4 bases from J; junction bases left unmatched: 2. CDR3 length equals 14 residues. Germline CDR1 SGDLS, CDR2 YYNGEE. CDR3 in DNA: TGTGCCAGCAGCGTAGAGGGACAGGGTTACGAGCAGTACTTC. This encodes CASSVEGQGYEQYF.

CDR3 sequence reads: CASSASLNTGELFF. The DNA for the CDR3 is TGTGCCAGCAGTGCCAGCCTGAACACCGGGGAGCTGTTTTTT. This chain uses TRBV25-1 with TRBJ2-2, with D unresolved. Looked up from germline, CDR1 is MGHDK and CDR2 is SYGVNS. The CDR3 contains 14 residues. V lost 4 bases to trimming and J lost 1 base, with 7 bases between them.

The J gene is TRBJ1-2, the V gene TRBV5-6, with 7 bases aligning to TRBD1. Germline CDR1 SGHDT, CDR2 YYEEEE. The length of the CDR3 is 16 residues. V shed 2 bases, J shed 7 bases, and the junction held 14 bases outside the gene matches. The CDR3 region has the DNA TGTGCCAGCAGCTTTGGGGACGGACAGGAAATCTTTGGCTACACCTTC. Translating gives CASSFGDGQEIFGYTF. The complete variable domain, with remaining parts taken from reference TRBV5-6 and TRBJ1-2, reads DAGVTQSPTHLIKTRGQQVTLRCSPKSGHDTVSWYQQALGQGPQFIFQYYEEEERQRGNFPDRFSGHQFPNYSSELNVNALLLGDSALYLCASSFGDGQEIFGYTFGSGTRLTVV.

The chain recombines TRBV9 with TRBJ1-5, with a weak D call TRBD1 (6 bases). Trimming took off 3 bases at V and 3 bases at J, with 19 bases between the two ends. This CDR3 spans 17 amino acids. Per germline, CDR1 SGDLS and CDR2 YYNGEE. The CDR3 region is CASSEGGQTSFNQPQHF. CDR3 DNA: TGTGCCAGCAGCGAGGGAGGACAGACCTCATTCAATCAGCCCCAGCATTTT.

V gene TRBV19 combines with J gene TRBJ1-2; D may be TRBD1 (6 bases). V was cut by 5 bases and J by 4 bases, with 14 bases left in between. The CDR3 totals 14 residues. Germline V gene sequence: CDR1 LNHDA, CDR2 SQIVND (reference sequence). The CDR3 DNA is TGTGCCAGTAGTCTCAGGGGTTCGATCTATGGCTACACCTTC. It yields the protein CASSLRGSIYGYTF.

The chain has TRBV5-1 and TRBJ2-7; either TRBD1 or TRBD2 may supply D (5 bases each). V was shortened by 3 bases and J by 0 bases, with 13 bases between the two germline ends. The CDR3 is 15 residues long. Germline V gives CDR1 SGHRS, CDR2 YFSETQ. In DNA, the CDR3 is TGCGCCAGCAGCTGGTCCGGGGCAAGCTCCTACGAGCAGTACTTC. Translating it yields CASSWSGASSYEQYF. The full variable domain, rest sourced from reference TRBV5-1 and TRBJ2-7, is KAGVTQTPRYLIKTRGQQVTLSCSPISGHRSVSWYQQTPGQGLQFLFEYFSETQRNKGNFPGRFSGRQFSNSRSEMNVSTLELGDSALYLCASSWSGASSYEQYFGPGTRLTVT.

The rearrangement joins TRBV7-9 to TRBJ1-6; no reliable D call. The CDR3 is 19 residues long. Per the germline V gene, CDR1 is SEHNR and CDR2 is FQNEAQ (reference sequence). With 1 base removed from V and 0 bases from J, the gap between germline ends came to 16 bases. The CDR3 nucleotides read TGTGCCAGCAGCTTAGGGGCTGAGACTAAGAGCTCCTATAATTCACCCCTCCACTTT. Its translation is CASSLGAETKSSYNSPLHF. Based on the CDR3 plus reference TRBV7-9 and TRBJ1-6, the full variable domain is DTGVSQNPRHKITKRGQNVTFRCDPISEHNRLYWYRQTLGQGPEFLTYFQNEAQLEKSRLLSDRFSAERPKGSFSTLEIQRTEQGDSAMYLCASSLGAETKSSYNSPLHFGNGTRLTVT.

The rearrangement links TRBV11-1 to TRBJ2-1; TRBD1 aligns across 9 bases. Germline V gene lookup returns CDR1 SGHAT and CDR2 FQDESV (reference sequence). Unmatched junction bases numbered 8, after V lost 5 bases and J lost 0 bases. The CDR3 is 17 amino acids. Written as DNA, the CDR3 is TGTGCCAGCAGCCCAGATCCGGGACAGGGCTCCTACAATGAGCAGTTCTTC. Amino acids: CASSPDPGQGSYNEQFF.

The chain is built from TRBV6-5 and TRBJ2-3; D gene uncertain. The CDR3 totals 15 residues. V was pared by 0 bases and J by 1 base, with 8 bases between. Germline V gene sequence: CDR1 MNHEY, CDR2 SVGAGI. CDR3 in DNA: TGTGCCAGCAGTTACTCGAACGGAGGCACAGATACGCAGTATTTT. This sequence encodes CASSYSNGGTDTQYF.

This chain links TRBV19 with TRBJ1-2; 8 nucleotides line up with TRBD1. CDR1 is LNHDA, CDR2 SQIVND, per germline (reference sequence). J lost 5 bases, V lost 4 bases, and 12 bases had no gene match. The CDR3 is made up of 16 amino acids. CDR3 in DNA: TGTGCCAGTAGTAGACGGAAAAAGGACAGGGCTTATGGCTACACCTTC. It yields the protein CASSRRKKDRAYGYTF.

The chain uses TRBV6-1 and TRBJ2-7, with 13 bases matching TRBD2. CDR3 size: 14 residues. The J segment lost 6 bases and the V segment lost 7 bases, leaving 6 bases of the junction unmatched. CDR1 MNHNS and CDR2 SASEGT come from the germline V gene. The CDR3 bases are TGTGCCAGCAAAAGGACTAGCGGGAGTCTCGAGCAGTACTTC. Translation: CASKRTSGSLEQYF.

The CDR3 here is CASSLSQHSNQPQHF. The CDR3 nucleotides are TGTGCCAGCAGTTTATCACAGCATAGCAATCAGCCCCAGCATTTT. The chain is built from TRBV6-5 and TRBJ1-5; D remains ambiguous. V dropped 4 bases and J dropped 0 bases, with 10 bases sitting between them. This CDR3 is built from 15 residues. The germline gives CDR1 MNHEY, CDR2 SVGAGI.

This rearrangement joins TRBV19 to TRBJ2-3; 13 nucleotides agree with TRBD2. The J segment lost 3 bases and the V segment lost 2 bases, leaving 2 bases of the junction unmatched. Germline values: CDR1 LNHDA, CDR2 SQIVND (reference sequence). The CDR3 sequence is 16 residues long. The CDR3 reads CASSIQGLAGTDTQYF. The CDR3 DNA reads TGTGCCAGTAGTATACAGGGACTAGCGGGGACAGATACGCAGTATTTT. Complete variable domain (other parts from reference TRBV19 and TRBJ2-3): DGGITQSPKYLFRKEGQNVTLSCEQNLNHDAMYWYRQDPGQGLRLIYYSQIVNDFQKGDIAEGYSVSREKKESFPLTVTSAQKNPTAFYLCASSIQGLAGTDTQYFGPGTRLTVL.

The rearrangement uses TRBV5-1 and TRBJ2-1; D assignment may be TRBD1 or TRBD2 (5 bases each). Between the trimmed V and J ends, which lost 4 bases and 10 bases, there was a span of 12 bases. From germline, CDR1 is SGHRS and CDR2 YFSETQ. The CDR3 is 12 amino acids. The CDR3 protein is CASSPGHPEQFF. CDR3 DNA sequence: TGCGCCAGCAGCCCGGGGCATCCCGAGCAGTTCTTC.

The V gene is TRBV7-2, the J gene TRBJ2-1; the match to TRBD2 covers 8 bases. Germline CDR1 reads SGHTA; CDR2 reads FQGNSA. The CDR3 is 16 amino acids. J was trimmed by 2 bases and V by 1 base; bases with no gene match: 4. CDR3 DNA: TGTGCCAGCAGCTTAGTCGGCGGGGGGACCTACAATGAGCAGTTCTTC. Protein product: CASSLVGGGTYNEQFF. The whole variable domain, filled in from reference TRBV7-2 and TRBJ2-1, reads GAGVSQSPSNKVTEKGKDVELRCDPISGHTALYWYRQSLGQGLEFLIYFQGNSAPDKSGLPSDRFSAERTGGSVSTLTIQRTQQEDSAVYLCASSLVGGGTYNEQFFGPGTRLTVL.

V usage is TRBV18 and J usage is TRBJ1-5, with TRBD1 identical over 10 bases. Germline CDR1 reads KGHSH; CDR2 reads LQKENI. The CDR3 has 19 amino acids. After removal of 4 bases from V and 0 bases from J, the junction contained 12 bases not matched to a gene. The DNA of the CDR3 is TGTGCCAGCTCACTCTTAAAGGGACAGGGGATGAATAGCAATCAGCCCCAGCATTTT. This gives the protein CASSLLKGQGMNSNQPQHF.

This chain connects TRBV5-1 to TRBJ2-7; 11 nucleotides agree with TRBD2. Per germline, CDR1 SGHRS and CDR2 YFSETQ. The CDR3 contains 15 residues. The ends lost 0 bases at V and 4 bases at J; junction bases unmatched: 3. CDR3 protein: CASSLVAGGNYEQYF. CDR3 in DNA: TGCGCCAGCAGCTTGGTAGCGGGAGGGAATTACGAGCAGTACTTC.

The chain joins TRBV6-5 to TRBJ1-1, with 7 positions matching TRBD1. Germline CDR1 reads MNHEY; CDR2 reads SVGAGI. This CDR3 spans 13 amino acids. The V segment lost 9 bases and the J segment 0 bases; nucleotides outside the gene matches: 4. The CDR3 spells CASRDRMNTEAFF. Written as DNA, the CDR3 is TGTGCCAGTAGGGACAGAATGAACACTGAAGCTTTCTTT.

This chain connects TRBV11-2 to TRBJ2-7; 7 nucleotides line up with TRBD1. The CDR3 loop spans 15 amino acids. Germline CDR1 SGHAT, CDR2 FQNNGV. The ends lost 4 bases at V and 9 bases at J; junction bases unmatched: 15. The CDR3 region has the DNA TGTGCCAGCAGCTCCAGGGGGAGAGGGTTTACGGGGCAGTACTTC. Translating it yields CASSSRGRGFTGQYF.

This clone was observed a handful of times. The rearrangement joins TRBV5-1 to TRBJ2-1, with 8 positions matching TRBD1. CDR1 is SGHRS and CDR2 is YFSETQ in the germline V gene. Trimming removed 2 bases from V and 15 bases from J; junction bases left unmatched: 13. CDR3 length: 14 residues. Written as DNA, the CDR3 is TGCGCCAGCAGCTTCCCCAACAGGGGGATGGATCCGTTCTTC. This codes for CASSFPNRGMDPFF.

In its sample, this clone was seen once. The CDR3 region is CASSERPGNQPQHF. The CDR3 DNA follows: TGTGCCAGCAGTGAAAGGCCAGGGAATCAGCCCCAGCATTTT. This chain links TRBV2 with TRBJ1-5; tentative D call: TRBD1 (5 bases). In germline, CDR1 is SNHLY, CDR2 FYNNEI. The CDR3 spans 14 residues. Trimming stripped 2 bases from V and 4 bases from J, with 9 bases between.